What follows are 15 T cell receptor beta chains derived from one specimen sequenced in a study of T cell responses to AZD1222 COVID-19 vaccine. Assay: immunoSEQ multiplex PCR; the TCRdb copy retains only in-frame clones and omits some. This table has approximately 140,000 clones, roughly 90% appearing once. This specimen consisted of peripheral blood, obtained on day 0 of AZD1222 vaccination. The receptor set was obtained from an adult in good health.

V gene TRBV20-1 combines with J gene TRBJ2-1; D is undetermined. Germline CDR1 is DFQATT and CDR2 is SNEGSKA (reference sequence). The CDR3 contains 19 residues. Trimming took 3 bases from V and 5 from J, leaving 29 bases between them. CDR3 nucleotide sequence: TGCAGTGCTAGTAAACCGGTTGGCCCGCTAATTGAGTCCAACAATGAGCAGTTCTTC. Amino acid sequence: CSASKPVGPLIESNNEQFF.

The chain links TRBV6-1 to TRBJ1-1, with TRBD1 as a possible D gene (6 bases). The CDR3 runs to 15 residues. Germline lookup yields CDR1 MNHNS and CDR2 SASEGT. V dropped 3 bases and J dropped 0 bases, with 11 bases sitting between them. In DNA form, the CDR3 reads TGTGCCAGCAGTGACCGACAGGTCATGAACACTGAAGCTTTCTTT. Amino acid sequence: CASSDRQVMNTEAFF.

This clone was observed a single time. The J gene is TRBJ1-1, the V gene TRBV19; D gene unclear. Trimming took off 2 bases at V and 4 bases at J, with 8 bases between the two ends. Per germline, CDR1 LNHDA and CDR2 SQIVND (reference sequence). This CDR3 is built from 13 residues. The CDR3 here is CASSIRRVTEAFF. The CDR3 bases are TGTGCCAGTAGTATAAGACGGGTCACTGAAGCTTTCTTT.

The chain is built from TRBV28 and TRBJ1-2; D is ambiguous. CDR1 and CDR2 (germline): MDHEN, SYDVKM. There are 11 residues in the CDR3. The CDR3 is CGVRDNYGYTF. CDR3 bases: TGTGGTGTTAGGGATAACTATGGCTACACCTTC.

The chain is built from TRBV29-1 and TRBJ1-4; D is ambiguous. Germline V gene sequence: CDR1 SQVTM, CDR2 ANQGSEA. The CDR3 consists of 12 residues. V lost 7 bases to trimming and J lost 4 bases, with 10 bases between them. This chain's CDR3 is CSGVGYNEKLFF. CDR3 DNA: TGCAGCGGAGTAGGGTATAATGAAAAACTGTTTTTT.

This clone was counted many times. The CDR3 coding sequence is TGTGCCAGTAGTTCCGGAGGGTCCCCCCAGCATTTT. It encodes CASSSGGSPQHF. V is TRBV19 and J is TRBJ1-5; D gene ambiguous. The CDR3 contains 12 residues. Germline-derived CDR1 and CDR2 are LNHDA and SQIVND (reference sequence). The V end was cut by 5 bases, the J end by 10 bases, with 12 bases between.

The chain recombines TRBV5-5 with TRBJ2-3; D is perhaps TRBD2 (5 bases). The CDR3 is made up of 14 amino acids. Trimming pared 2 bases from V and 5 bases from J, leaving 12 bases between. Germline values: CDR1 SGHKS, CDR2 YYEKEE (reference sequence). The CDR3 reads CASSFTRGLDTQYF. The DNA of the CDR3 is TGTGCCAGCAGCTTCACCCGAGGACTAGATACGCAGTATTTT.

V gene TRBV13 combines with J gene TRBJ1-3, with D hard to call. Germline V lookup: CDR1 PRHDT, CDR2 FYEKMQ (reference sequence). The V end was cut by 7 bases, the J end by 3 bases, with 4 bases between. CDR3 length: 11 residues. This CDR3 is CASTYGNTIYF. The CDR3, as DNA: TGTGCCAGCACCTATGGAAACACCATATATTTT.

J is TRBJ1-6 and V is TRBV19; D ambiguous. The CDR3 loop spans 14 amino acids. Germline CDR1 is LNHDA and CDR2 is SQIVND (reference sequence). The ends were cut back, 3 bases at V and 9 bases at J, with 12 bases in the middle. In nucleotides, the CDR3 is TGTGCCAGTAGTATCGGGCCAGAAAGTTCACCCCTCCACTTT. It specifies CASSIGPESSPLHF.

V usage is TRBV10-3 and J usage is TRBJ2-3; D gene unclear. There are 16 residues in the CDR3. Germline CDR1 is ENHRY and CDR2 is SYGVKD. V lost 2 bases to trimming and J lost 0 bases, with 12 bases between them. The CDR3 is CAISEGPRSSTDTQYF. In nucleotides, the CDR3 is TGTGCCATCAGTGAGGGACCGCGCTCTAGCACAGATACGCAGTATTTT.

This clone was detected only once. The gene calls are TRBV11-3 and TRBJ2-7; D call uncertain. With 5 bases removed from V and 0 bases from J, the gap between germline ends came to 8 bases. The CDR3 runs to 13 residues. The V gene's germline CDR1 is SGHNT and CDR2 YENEEA. The CDR3 DNA reads TGTGCCAGCAGCCCCGGAAGCTCCTACGAGCAGTACTTC. The encoded protein is CASSPGSSYEQYF. Using reference TRBV11-3 and TRBJ2-7 for the parts outside the CDR3, the full variable domain is EAGVVQSPRYKIIEKKQPVAFWCNPISGHNTLYWYLQNLGQGPELLIRYENEEAVDDSQLPKDRFSAERLKGVDSTLKIQPAELGDSAVYLCASSPGSSYEQYFGPGTRLTVT.

This clone has at least ten counts. The chain recombines TRBV29-1 with TRBJ1-2, with TRBD1 as a possible D gene (6 bases). Germline V gives CDR1 SQVTM, CDR2 ANQGSEA. The CDR3 covers 12 residues. The V and J ends lost 3 bases and 3 bases respectively, with 8 bases between them. The CDR3 nucleotides are TGCAGCGTTGAGGGGGCGGACTATGGCTACACCTTC. It translates to CSVEGADYGYTF.

The V call is TRBV24-1, the J call TRBJ2-1; 8 bases agree with TRBD2. J gave up 0 bases and V 3 bases, and 12 bases lay outside the gene matches. This CDR3 region has 19 residues. CDR1 and CDR2 from the germline V gene are KGHDR and SFDVKD. The CDR3 region has the DNA TGTGCCACCAGTGATCTCCACTTAGGAGCGGGGGTCTCCTACAATGAGCAGTTCTTC. Encoded protein: CATSDLHLGAGVSYNEQFF.

This chain links TRBV12-5 with TRBJ1-5; D is uncertain. The ends were cut back, 5 bases at V and 5 bases at J, with 16 bases in the middle. Germline lookup yields CDR1 LGHNT and CDR2 FRNRAP. This CDR3 is built from 15 residues. For the CDR3, the DNA is TGTGCTAGTGGTGTCTATTTGGGAGTGGATCAGCCCCAGCATTTT. The encoded protein is CASGVYLGVDQPQHF.

The chain links TRBV5-1 to TRBJ1-2; 7 bases are a match to TRBD1. Losses at the gene ends were 3 bases for V and 5 bases for J; bases not matched to a gene: 7. CDR1 and CDR2 (germline): SGHRS, YFSETQ. The CDR3 runs 14 residues. In DNA, the CDR3 is TGCGCCAGCAGCTCAAGGGACAGCACTTATGGCTACACCTTC. This sequence encodes CASSSRDSTYGYTF.